These 14 T cell receptor beta chains share one sample of origin, sequenced in a study of blood T cell repertoires in COVID-19. Profiling relied on immunoSEQ multiplex PCR, and the TCRdb table lists in-frame clones only, not all of them. The data contain around 150,000 clones, 85% to 95% of them singletons. Sequencing was carried out using peripheral blood. These receptors were obtained from a woman aged 45-65 years with acute or convalescent COVID-19.

V and J are TRBV7-9 and TRBJ2-1; 10 bases match TRBD2. With 6 bases clipped from V and 9 bases from J, the junction kept 5 bases outside the gene matches. The CDR3 totals 13 residues. CDR1 and CDR2 (germline): SEHNR, FQNEAQ (reference sequence). CDR3 DNA: TGTGCCAGCAGTGGACTAGCGGACGGTGAGCAGTTCTTC. Its translation: CASSGLADGEQFF. The whole variable domain, filled in from reference TRBV7-9 and TRBJ2-1, reads DTGVSQNPRHKITKRGQNVTFRCDPISEHNRLYWYRQTLGQGPEFLTYFQNEAQLEKSRLLSDRFSAERPKGSFSTLEIQRTEQGDSAMYLCASSGLADGEQFFGPGTRLTVL.

The rearrangement joins TRBV7-9 to TRBJ1-3, with 8 bases matching TRBD1. The CDR3 sequence is 13 residues long. Per the germline V gene, CDR1 is SEHNR and CDR2 is FQNEAQ (reference sequence). CDR3 in DNA: TGTGCAGTAGACAGGGGCTCTGGAAACACCATATATTTT. Translated: CAVDRGSGNTIYF.

V and J are TRBV5-1 and TRBJ1-1; 7 bases are a match to TRBD1. This CDR3 contains 14 residues. Germline values: CDR1 SGHRS, CDR2 YFSETQ. The V gene end was trimmed by 0 bases and the J gene end by 4 bases; junction bases not matched to a gene: 3. CDR3 sequence: CASSLGQGGTEAFF. The CDR3 region has the DNA TGCGCCAGCAGCTTGGGACAGGGCGGCACTGAAGCTTTCTTT.

This clone was picked up a small number of times. The genes are TRBV5-8 and TRBJ1-2; 8 nucleotides match TRBD1. Germline V gene data show CDR1 as SGHTS and CDR2 as YDEGEE. J was trimmed by 4 bases and V by 3 bases; bases with no gene match: 5. This CDR3 is 14 amino acids long. The CDR3 is CASSSQGAGYGYTF. As DNA, the CDR3 is TGTGCCAGCAGCTCCCAGGGGGCGGGCTATGGCTACACCTTC.

V and J are TRBV2 and TRBJ1-2, with D possibly matching TRBD1 (5 bases). In germline, CDR1 is SNHLY, CDR2 FYNNEI. CDR3 size: 14 residues. The V end lost 2 bases, the J end lost 4 bases, and 11 bases lay between the germline ends. The DNA of the CDR3 is TGTGCCAGCAGTGAATTGGAGACAGTCTATGGCTACACCTTC. Amino acid sequence: CASSELETVYGYTF. The full variable domain, completed using reference TRBV2 and TRBJ1-2, is EPEVTQTPSHQVTQMGQEVILRCVPISNHLYFYWYRQILGQKVEFLVSFYNNEISEKSEIFDDQFSVERPDGSNFTLKIRSTKLEDSAMYFCASSELETVYGYTFGSGTRLTVV.

The chain recombines TRBV5-1 with TRBJ1-1, with 7 bases fitting TRBD1. V trimming: 1 base; J trimming: 0 bases; junction bases outside the gene matches: 6. The CDR3 has 16 amino acids. In germline, CDR1 is SGHRS, CDR2 YFSETQ. The CDR3: CASSLQGGIMNTEAFF. The CDR3 DNA reads TGCGCCAGCAGCTTGCAGGGGGGAATCATGAACACTGAAGCTTTCTTT.

V gene TRBV24-1 combines with J gene TRBJ2-7; 9 bases line up with TRBD1. The CDR3 is 14 amino acids. Germline CDR1 is KGHDR and CDR2 is SFDVKD. The V segment lost 5 bases and the J segment 5 bases; nucleotides outside the gene matches: 6. The DNA for the CDR3 is TGTGCCACCAGTGCTGGGACAGGGAGGAACGAGCAGTACTTC. It specifies CATSAGTGRNEQYF.

CDR3 coding DNA: TGTGCCAGCAGTAGGGACAGGGGAGGGAACTACGAGCAGTACTTC. Translated: CASSRDRGGNYEQYF. The V gene is TRBV6-5, the J gene TRBJ2-7, with 10 nucleotides matching TRBD1. Germline V gives CDR1 MNHEY, CDR2 SVGAGI. J gave up 3 bases and V 5 bases, and 7 bases lay outside the gene matches. CDR3 length equals 15 residues.

This rearrangement joins TRBV5-1 to TRBJ1-4, with TRBD1 matching over 8 bases. The CDR3 length is 14 residues. Germline V lookup: CDR1 SGHRS, CDR2 YFSETQ. The V gene end was trimmed by 4 bases and the J gene end by 6 bases; junction bases not matched to a gene: 5. Here the CDR3 reads CASSPGQGDEKLFF. In DNA, the CDR3 is TGCGCCAGCAGCCCTGGACAGGGAGATGAAAAACTGTTTTTT. Filled out from reference TRBV5-1 and TRBJ1-4, the complete variable domain reads KAGVTQTPRYLIKTRGQQVTLSCSPISGHRSVSWYQQTPGQGLQFLFEYFSETQRNKGNFPGRFSGRQFSNSRSEMNVSTLELGDSALYLCASSPGQGDEKLFFGSGTQLSVL.

The rearrangement links TRBV15 to TRBJ1-5, with a possible D match to TRBD1 (6 bases). CDR1 LNHNV and CDR2 YYDKDF come from the germline V gene (reference sequence). V shed 1 base and J shed 9 bases, with 22 bases lying between them. This CDR3 has 17 residues. The CDR3 bases are TGTGCCACCAGCAGAGGGGGGACATCTTTGTTGAGCTCGCCCCAGCATTTT. As protein: CATSRGGTSLLSSPQHF.

The CDR3 here is CASSSTGYTNEKLFF. CDR3 DNA: TGTGCCAGCTCATCCACAGGGTACACTAATGAAAAACTGTTTTTT. The chain combines TRBV18 with TRBJ1-4; weak D call: TRBD1 (6 bases). Per germline, CDR1 KGHSH and CDR2 LQKENI. With 5 bases removed from V and 2 bases from J, the gap between germline ends came to 12 bases. The CDR3 covers 15 residues. Looking up the rest from reference TRBV18 and TRBJ1-4 gives the full variable domain: NAGVMQNPRHLVRRRGQEARLRCSPMKGHSHVYWYRQLPEEGLKFMVYLQKENIIDESGMPKERFSAEFPKEGPSILRIQQVVRGDSAAYFCASSSTGYTNEKLFFGSGTQLSVL.

The CDR3 reads CASILDRGRDTQYF. The CDR3 region has the DNA TGTGCCAGCATATTGGACAGGGGGAGAGATACGCAGTATTTT. This sequence joins TRBV6-5 and TRBJ2-3; 10 positions agree with TRBD1. The germline gives CDR1 MNHEY, CDR2 SVGAGI. V trimming: 7 bases; J trimming: 5 bases; junction bases outside the gene matches: 6. This CDR3 has 14 amino acids.

The chain uses TRBV28 and TRBJ2-3; 8 positions agree with TRBD1. CDR1 and CDR2 from the germline V gene are MDHEN and SYDVKM. V lost 6 bases to trimming and J lost 3 bases; unmatched junction nucleotides: 5. This CDR3 has 14 residues. The DNA for the CDR3 is TGTGCCAGCAGGGGACAGGCTTGGACAGATACGCAGTATTTT. This gives the protein CASRGQAWTDTQYF.

This chain joins TRBV7-9 and TRBJ2-5, with unresolved D. The CDR3 contains 14 residues. The germline CDR1 and CDR2 sequences are SEHNR and FQNEAQ (reference sequence). V lost 1 base and J 4 bases, leaving 10 bases between the germline ends. CDR3 protein: CASSLVTVRETQYF. CDR3 DNA: TGTGCCAGCAGCTTAGTTACGGTGAGAGAGACCCAGTACTTC.